What follows are 8 T cell receptor beta chains derived from one specimen sequenced in a study of control samples from healthy donors and cancer patients. TCRdb keeps only in-frame clones here, not all; method: immunoSEQ multiplex PCR. In the table there are 100,000 to 150,000 clones, under 90% of which are singletons. Sequencing was done on a sample of PBMCs. The receptors come from a man aged 45-65 years with head and neck cancer.

V gene TRBV6-6 combines with J gene TRBJ1-5; the match to TRBD1 covers 7 bases. This CDR3 spans 13 amino acids. Unmatched junction bases numbered 5, after V lost 7 bases and J lost 5 bases. Germline V gene sequence: CDR1 MNHNY, CDR2 SVGAGI (reference sequence). CDR3 DNA: TGTGCCAGCACTACAGGGGAGGATCAGCCCCAGCATTTT. It translates to CASTTGEDQPQHF.

V gene TRBV7-6 combines with J gene TRBJ2-3; D remains unclear. V was clipped by 5 bases and J by 4 bases, with 16 bases between them. The CDR3 totals 15 residues. Germline V gene data show CDR1 as SGHVS and CDR2 as FNYEAQ. CDR3 sequence: CASSPDGLGADTQYF. In nucleotides, the CDR3 is TGTGCCAGCAGCCCGGACGGGCTTGGAGCAGATACGCAGTATTTT.

The chain has TRBV29-1 and TRBJ1-2, with D possibly matching TRBD1 (5 bases). The CDR3 is 12 residues long. In germline, CDR1 is SQVTM, CDR2 ANQGSEA. Deletions cut 3 bases from V and 4 bases from J, with 9 bases between. The CDR3 region is CSVEEGIYGYTF. The CDR3 nucleotides are TGCAGCGTTGAGGAGGGGATCTATGGCTACACCTTC.

This clone came up once. This sequence joins TRBV6-1 and TRBJ2-7, with 9 bases that match TRBD2. Germline assignment: CDR1 MNHNS and CDR2 SASEGT. This CDR3 has 19 amino acids. V lost 2 bases to trimming and J lost 3 bases; unmatched junction nucleotides: 17. CDR3 protein: CASSEMKVFGLAGIYEQYF. The CDR3 region has the DNA TGTGCCAGCAGTGAAATGAAGGTCTTCGGGCTAGCGGGAATCTACGAGCAGTACTTC.

This chain joins TRBV6-2 or TRBV6-3 and TRBJ2-7; the D call may be TRBD1 or TRBD2 (6 bases each). Trimming removed 6 bases at V and 9 bases at J, with 21 bases between. Germline V gene sequence: CDR1 MNHEY, CDR2 SVGEGT. The CDR3 extends over 14 amino acids. CDR3: CASSSDGGLVRQYF. The CDR3 coding sequence is TGTGCCAGCAGCTCGGACGGGGGCCTGGTTCGGCAGTACTTC.

The chain combines TRBV6-6 with TRBJ2-6; D ambiguous. Per the germline V gene, CDR1 is MNHNY and CDR2 is SVGAGI (reference sequence). The CDR3 has 16 amino acids. Trimming removed 2 bases at V and 4 bases at J, with 12 bases between. CDR3 nucleotides: TGTGCCAGCAGTTACGCCCGAGGAACCGGGGCCAACGTCCTGACTTTC. This gives the protein CASSYARGTGANVLTF.

The chain links TRBV6-5 to TRBJ2-1; 9 nucleotides line up with TRBD1. J lost 7 bases, V lost 5 bases, and 3 bases had no gene match. The CDR3 covers 13 residues. Germline CDR1 reads MNHEY; CDR2 reads SVGAGI. The CDR3 sequence is CASSRQGGNEQFF. In nucleotides, the CDR3 is TGTGCCAGCAGTCGACAGGGGGGGAATGAGCAGTTCTTC.

This chain connects TRBV6-4 to TRBJ1-1, with TRBD1 identical over 10 bases. Losses at the gene ends were 5 bases for V and 4 bases for J; bases not matched to a gene: 4. This CDR3 has 14 residues. Germline CDR1 is MRHNA and CDR2 is SNTAGT. As DNA, the CDR3 is TGTGCCAGCAGTAGGGACAGGGGAAGCACTGAAGCTTTCTTT. It codes for CASSRDRGSTEAFF.